The 18 T cell receptor beta chains below were found in one sample sequenced in a study of PD-L1 blockade in urothelial cancer. Repertoires were generated with immunoSEQ multiplex PCR, while TCRdb's copy carries only in-frame clones and drops some. The table has 130,000 or so clones, less than 85% seen once. Time point: pretreatment peripheral blood. This specimen was PBMCs, taken around atezolizumab (anti-PD-L1) treatment. Receptors were obtained from a man aged 50 to 59 with urothelial cancer.

The rearrangement joins TRBV7-2 to TRBJ2-5, with a possible D match to TRBD1 (5 bases). The CDR3 is made up of 15 amino acids. Germline lookup yields CDR1 SGHTA and CDR2 FQGNSA. Trimming cost V 1 base and J 4 bases, with 13 bases left between them. The CDR3 is CASSLVGAQVETQYF. DNA of the CDR3: TGTGCCAGCAGCTTAGTAGGGGCGCAAGTAGAGACCCAGTACTTC. The variable domain in full, completed from reference TRBV7-2 and TRBJ2-5, reads GAGVSQSPSNKVTEKGKDVELRCDPISGHTALYWYRQSLGQGLEFLIYFQGNSAPDKSGLPSDRFSAERTGGSVSTLTIQRTQQEDSAVYLCASSLVGAQVETQYFGPGTRLLVL.

V usage is TRBV19 and J usage is TRBJ1-5; D remains unclear. The CDR3 runs 15 residues. Per germline, CDR1 LNHDA and CDR2 SQIVND (reference sequence). Trimming pared 2 bases from V and 7 bases from J, leaving 15 bases between. CDR3 coding DNA: TGTGCCAGTAGTATAACCCCAGCGGGTGGGCAGCCCCAGCATTTT. Translation: CASSITPAGGQPQHF.

J is TRBJ1-5 and V is TRBV4-1; a possible D gene is TRBD1 (5 bases). This CDR3 region has 16 residues. Per the germline V gene, CDR1 is MGHRA and CDR2 is YSYEKL. V lost 0 bases to trimming and J lost 11 bases, with 20 bases between them. CDR3 sequence: CASSQESRQTRWSQHF. CDR3 bases: TGCGCCAGCAGCCAAGAGAGCCGACAGACCCGCTGGTCCCAGCATTTT.

The chain uses TRBV29-1 and TRBJ1-2; no clear D gene. Per the germline V gene, CDR1 is SQVTM and CDR2 is ANQGSEA. The CDR3 covers 16 residues. Trimming stripped 0 bases from V and 2 bases from J, with 16 bases between. The CDR3 DNA follows: TGCAGCGTTGAAGATCGATCCAGGCCGACGAACTATGGCTACACCTTC. It yields the protein CSVEDRSRPTNYGYTF.

The V call is TRBV27, the J call TRBJ2-2; TRBD1 is a possible D gene (7 bases). The V end lost 6 bases, the J end lost 0 bases, and 11 bases lay between the germline ends. The CDR3 spans 15 residues. The germline V gene encodes CDR1 MNHEY and CDR2 SMNVEV (reference sequence). The CDR3 region is CASRAGQSNTGELFF. The CDR3 coding sequence is TGTGCCAGCAGGGCGGGACAGTCGAACACCGGGGAGCTGTTTTTT.

The chain combines TRBV11-2 with TRBJ1-1, with D possibly TRBD1 on 6 matching bases. V gave up 5 bases and J gave up 8 bases, with 15 bases separating them. The length of the CDR3 is 13 residues. Germline loops: CDR1 SGHAT, CDR2 FQNNGV. The CDR3 reads CASSIFRGYEAFF. DNA of the CDR3: TGTGCCAGCAGCATTTTCAGGGGCTACGAAGCTTTCTTT. The full variable domain, its missing parts supplied by reference TRBV11-2 and TRBJ1-1, is EAGVAQSPRYKIIEKRQSVAFWCNPISGHATLYWYQQILGQGPKLLIQFQNNGVVDDSQLPKDRFSAERLKGVDSTLKIQPAKLEDSAVYLCASSIFRGYEAFFGQGTRLTVV.

V is TRBV28 and J is TRBJ1-3, with a possible D match to TRBD1 (5 bases). Germline lookup yields CDR1 MDHEN and CDR2 SYDVKM. The CDR3 sequence is 14 residues long. Trimming pared 2 bases from V and 4 bases from J, leaving 9 bases between. DNA for the CDR3: TGTGCCAGCAGTTTAGGCAGGGCAGGAAACACCATATATTTT. Translated: CASSLGRAGNTIYF.

J is TRBJ2-1 and V is TRBV27; TRBD1 agrees at 9 bases. This CDR3 has 15 residues. Unmatched junction bases numbered 7, after V lost 6 bases and J lost 4 bases. Germline V gene data show CDR1 as MNHEY and CDR2 as SMNVEV (reference sequence). In DNA form, the CDR3 reads TGTGCCAGCAGACTCAGGGGGACAGGGTACAATGAGCAGTTCTTC. It specifies CASRLRGTGYNEQFF.

This sequence joins TRBV21-1 and TRBJ2-7; the table's D call TRBD1 went unverified against the DNA. TRBV21-1 is recorded as a pseudogene. The CDR3 is 17 residues long. The CDR3 sequence is CASSKGGPGGSSYEQYF. DNA of the CDR3: TGTGCCAGCAGCAAAGGGGGGCCTGGGGGAAGCTCCTACGAGCAGTACTTC.

The chain uses TRBV28 and TRBJ1-1; D call uncertain. The CDR3 has 14 residues. Germline V CDR1 and CDR2: MDHEN, SYDVKM. Between the trimmed V and J ends, which lost 8 bases and 3 bases, there was a span of 16 bases. The CDR3 region is CASRLGRPDTEAFF. The DNA of the CDR3 is TGTGCCAGCCGACTAGGGCGCCCCGACACTGAAGCTTTCTTT.

The J gene is TRBJ1-2, the V gene TRBV5-5; 8 nucleotides line up with TRBD1. CDR1 is SGHKS, CDR2 YYEKEE, per germline (reference sequence). V was pared by 3 bases and J by 0 bases, with 7 bases of the junction left unmatched. The CDR3 extends over 16 amino acids. The CDR3 DNA sequence: TGTGCCAGCAGCTGGACCGGGACAGGCACTAACTATGGCTACACCTTC. Translating gives CASSWTGTGTNYGYTF. Full variable domain (outside the CDR3, taken from reference TRBV5-5 and TRBJ1-2): DAGVTQSPTHLIKTRGQQVTLRCSPISGHKSVSWYQQVLGQGPQFIFQYYEKEERGRGNFPDRFSARQFPNYSSELNVNALLLGDSALYLCASSWTGTGTNYGYTFGSGTRLTVV.

V and J are TRBV7-9 and TRBJ2-7, with 16 bases that match TRBD2. CDR1 is SEHNR and CDR2 is FQNEAQ in the germline V gene (reference sequence). The CDR3 is 16 amino acids. J lost 5 bases, V lost 5 bases, and 6 bases had no gene match. CDR3 DNA sequence: TGTGCCAGCAGCCGGGGACTAGCGGGAGGGCCGGACGAGCAGTACTTC. Translated, it gives CASSRGLAGGPDEQYF.

The chain is built from TRBV18 and TRBJ2-1; D is ambiguous. V gave up 2 bases and J gave up 7 bases, with 3 bases separating them. Germline V gene data show CDR1 as KGHSH and CDR2 as LQKENI. The CDR3 extends over 11 amino acids. CDR3 residues: CASSPSNEQFF. The DNA of the CDR3 is TGTGCCAGCTCACCATCTAATGAGCAGTTCTTC.

The chain couples TRBV18 to TRBJ1-1; D unresolved. CDR3 length: 11 amino acids. The germline CDR1 and CDR2 sequences are KGHSH and LQKENI. Between the trimmed V and J ends, which lost 0 bases and 11 bases, there was a span of 7 bases. The DNA for the CDR3 is TGTGCCAGCTCACCACCTGAACTCGCTTTCTTT. This translates into CASSPPELAFF.

The chain carries TRBV7-3 and TRBJ2-2; TRBD2 matches 9 bases. Trimming cost V 5 bases and J 5 bases; bases outside gene matches: 6. The V gene's germline CDR1 is SGHTA and CDR2 FQGTGA. There are 15 residues in the CDR3. Here the CDR3 reads CASSGGTSSTGELFF. Here the CDR3 DNA reads TGTGCCAGCAGCGGCGGGACTAGCAGTACCGGGGAGCTGTTTTTT.

The CDR3 reads CASSGRGTNEKLFF. CDR3 nucleotides: TGTGCCAGTAGTGGCAGGGGCACTAATGAAAAACTGTTTTTT. The chain is built from TRBV19 and TRBJ1-4; D is possibly TRBD1 (6 bases). Deletions cut 5 bases from V and 2 bases from J, with 9 bases between. The CDR3 contains 14 residues. CDR1 is LNHDA and CDR2 is SQIVND in the germline V gene (reference sequence).

V gene TRBV6-5 combines with J gene TRBJ2-7, with TRBD2 matching over 7 bases. This CDR3 has 13 amino acids. With 6 bases clipped from V and 6 bases from J, the junction kept 8 bases outside the gene matches. Germline V CDR1 and CDR2: MNHEY, SVGAGI. CDR3 region: CASSLQLAREQYF. The CDR3 nucleotides are TGTGCCAGCAGCCTACAACTAGCGCGCGAGCAGTACTTC.

The chain couples TRBV10-3 to TRBJ1-2, with unresolved D. V was trimmed by 2 bases and J by 4 bases, leaving 11 bases between them. In germline, CDR1 is ENHRY, CDR2 SYGVKD. The CDR3 is 14 residues long. The CDR3 sequence is CAISEAGNIYGYTF. The CDR3 DNA is TGTGCCATCAGTGAGGCAGGAAACATCTATGGCTACACCTTC.